Below, 28 T cell receptor beta chains from the same sample are listed, as sequenced in a study of T cells in Graves' hyperthyroidism and ophthalmopathy. It was RNA transcripts that yielded the amplified TCR beta CDR3 regions. The HTBI primer set drove a first-round RT-PCR of the TCR CDR3. From the multiplex PCR reads, TCRdb called clonotypes with MiXCR, one entry per CDR3 protein. The profile covers roughly 380,000 distinct CDR3 sequences, with approximately 14% appearing a single time and approximately 11% taken by the ten largest. Sample: blood. The receptors shown here come from a woman aged 60-75 years with Graves' hyperthyroidism.

This clonotype was seen at least ten times. This rearrangement joins TRBV6-1 to TRBJ2-7; 7 bases fit TRBD1. V shed 7 bases, J shed 1 base, and the junction held 7 bases outside the gene matches. CDR1 is MNHNS, CDR2 SASEGT, per germline. CDR3 length: 14 residues. In DNA, the CDR3 is TGTGCCAGCAACCCACAGGGGCCTTCCTACGAGCAGTACTTC. Its protein is CASNPQGPSYEQYF.

This clonotype has only a few counts. This chain connects TRBV15 to TRBJ2-1, with D unresolved. The V and J ends lost 3 bases and 8 bases respectively, with 11 bases between them. CDR3 length: 13 residues. Germline V lookup: CDR1 LNHNV, CDR2 YYDKDF (reference sequence). CDR3 bases: TGTGCCACCAGCAGGGATTCCCTTGATGAGCAGTTCTTC. Translation: CATSRDSLDEQFF. Filled out from reference TRBV15 and TRBJ2-1, the complete variable domain reads DAMVIQNPRYQVTQFGKPVTLSCSQTLNHNVMYWYQQKSSQAPKLLFHYYDKDFNNEADTPDNFQSRRPNTSFCFLDIRSPGLGDTAMYLCATSRDSLDEQFFGPGTRLTVL.

This clonotype was observed at least ten times. The chain recombines TRBV12-3 or TRBV12-4 with TRBJ1-1; a weak D match, TRBD1 (5 bases). The CDR3 sequence is 14 residues long. Trimming stripped 6 bases from V and 4 bases from J, with 15 bases between. This chain's CDR3 is CASSRDYYGTEAFF. CDR3 bases: TGTGCCAGCAGCCGGGACTATTACGGCACTGAAGCTTTCTTT.

This clonotype was observed many times. The chain is built from TRBV7-9 and TRBJ1-1; 10 nucleotides match TRBD1. Trimming at V came to 5 bases and at J to 9 bases, leaving 0 bases not matched to a gene. The CDR3 is made up of 11 amino acids. Germline V gene lookup returns CDR1 SEHNR and CDR2 FQNEAQ (reference sequence). The CDR3 nucleotides are TGTGCCAGCAGCGACAGGGGGCAAGCTTTCTTT. This codes for CASSDRGQAFF.

This clonotype has only a few counts. The chain recombines TRBV5-5 with TRBJ1-3; 8 bases line up with TRBD1. V dropped 2 bases and J dropped 4; count of bases not matched to a gene: 8. Per germline, CDR1 SGHKS and CDR2 YYEKEE (reference sequence). The CDR3 is made up of 16 amino acids. CDR3 coding DNA: TGTGCCAGCAGCTTCCAGGACAGGGTGCCCGGAAACACCATATATTTT. Protein: CASSFQDRVPGNTIYF.

This clonotype has at least ten counts. CDR3 residues: CASSWDRTYGYTF. The DNA of the CDR3 is TGTGCCAGCAGTTGGGACAGGACCTATGGCTACACCTTC. The chain combines TRBV28 with TRBJ1-2, with 8 nucleotides matching TRBD1. The germline V gene encodes CDR1 MDHEN and CDR2 SYDVKM. The CDR3 runs to 13 residues. V dropped 4 bases and J dropped 4; count of bases not matched to a gene: 2.

This clonotype has a count of ten or more. The chain carries TRBV27 and TRBJ1-5; 7 bases align to TRBD1. The CDR3 has 14 residues. Trimming cost V 2 bases and J 9 bases; bases outside gene matches: 7. Germline assignment: CDR1 MNHEY and CDR2 SMNVEV (reference sequence). The CDR3 coding sequence is TGTGCCAGCAGTTTACAGGGGGGGATATGGCCCCAGCATTTT. Translation gives CASSLQGGIWPQHF.

This clonotype was recorded once. The chain recombines TRBV15 with TRBJ2-7; D call uncertain. This CDR3 comprises 18 residues. Germline CDR1 reads LNHNV; CDR2 reads YYDKDF (reference sequence). Trimming left V 1 base short and J 5 bases short, with 24 bases between. The DNA for the CDR3 is TGTGCCACCAGCAGAGGAGGAGCTGTGGACCCCGGCCTCAACGAGCAGTACTTC. Translating gives CATSRGGAVDPGLNEQYF.

This clonotype was counted at least ten times. The gene calls are TRBV20-1 and TRBJ2-1; 9 bases fit TRBD2. After removal of 0 bases from V and 7 bases from J, the junction contained 7 bases not matched to a gene. This CDR3 region has 15 residues. Germline V gives CDR1 DFQATT, CDR2 SNEGSKA (reference sequence). CDR3 nucleotide sequence: TGCAGTGCTAGAGAGGCGGGAGGGCCGGGGAATGAGCAGTTCTTC. This translates into CSAREAGGPGNEQFF.

The chain has TRBV2 and TRBJ2-1; TRBD2 aligns across 8 bases. CDR1 SNHLY and CDR2 FYNNEI come from the germline V gene. This CDR3 region has 12 residues. V lost 5 bases, J lost 16 bases, and 10 bases stayed unmatched. The CDR3, as DNA: TGTGCCAGCAGTTCTGAAAGCGGGAGACTCTTCTTC. Amino acids: CASSSESGRLFF.

This clonotype was counted only a few times. The rearrangement links TRBV7-6 to TRBJ2-1; D is unclear. With 2 bases removed from V and 8 bases from J, the gap between germline ends came to 10 bases. The germline gives CDR1 SGHVS, CDR2 FNYEAQ. This CDR3 is 13 amino acids long. The CDR3 region has the DNA TGTGCCAGCAGCTTACCCGATTCTGATGAGCAGTTCTTC. Protein product: CASSLPDSDEQFF.

This clonotype was found a few times. V usage is TRBV24-1 and J usage is TRBJ2-3, with 8 nucleotides matching TRBD2. The CDR3 is 15 amino acids. Unmatched junction bases numbered 9, after V lost 10 bases and J lost 1 base. Germline V gene sequence: CDR1 KGHDR, CDR2 SFDVKD. The CDR3 DNA is TGTGCCACTGCTGACGGAGCGGGAGGCACAGATACGCAGTATTTT. This codes for CATADGAGGTDTQYF.

The chain is built from TRBV5-1 and TRBJ2-7; D is possibly TRBD2 (5 bases). Germline V lookup: CDR1 SGHRS, CDR2 YFSETQ. This CDR3 comprises 15 residues. V dropped 0 bases and J dropped 6 bases, with 16 bases sitting between them. In nucleotides, the CDR3 is TGCGCCAGCAGCTTGGGGTCAGGAGGAACTGGCGAGCAGTACTTC. The encoded protein is CASSLGSGGTGEQYF.

This clonotype was counted at least ten times. The rearrangement links TRBV20-1 to TRBJ2-5; D might be TRBD1 (6 bases). Germline CDR1 is DFQATT and CDR2 is SNEGSKA (reference sequence). V dropped 2 bases and J dropped 1 base, with 8 bases sitting between them. The CDR3 runs 13 residues. The CDR3: CSARSRGQETQYF. In DNA form, the CDR3 reads TGCAGTGCTAGAAGCAGGGGCCAAGAGACCCAGTACTTC.

This rearrangement joins TRBV6-5 to TRBJ2-3; D tentatively reads TRBD1 or TRBD2 (5 bases each). Germline lookup yields CDR1 MNHEY and CDR2 SVGAGI. V was trimmed by 8 bases and J by 2 bases, leaving 14 bases between them. This CDR3 has 14 residues. Written as DNA, the CDR3 is TGTGCCAGCCGCTACGGGACCCACACAGATACGCAGTATTTT. Translation: CASRYGTHTDTQYF.

At least ten counts were recorded for this clonotype. The chain recombines TRBV3-1 with TRBJ2-7; 11 positions agree with TRBD2. J lost 2 bases, V lost 4 bases, and 10 bases had no gene match. This CDR3 is built from 17 residues. Germline V gene sequence: CDR1 LGHDT, CDR2 YNNKEL (reference sequence). The DNA of the CDR3 is TGTGCCAGCAGCCTTTTCTCGACTAGCGGGGTAACCTACGAGCAGTACTTC. Its translation: CASSLFSTSGVTYEQYF.

This clonotype was recorded at least ten times. The chain recombines TRBV6-5 with TRBJ2-7, with TRBD1 identical over 9 bases. The CDR3 runs to 15 residues. Germline CDR1 and CDR2: MNHEY and SVGAGI. V lost 0 bases, J lost 7 bases, and 7 bases stayed unmatched. CDR3 loop: CASSYSSGTGQEQYF. The CDR3 DNA follows: TGTGCCAGCAGTTACTCTTCCGGGACAGGGCAAGAGCAGTACTTC.

A few counts support this clonotype. The chain joins TRBV10-1 to TRBJ2-2; weak D call: TRBD1 (6 bases). V lost 4 bases, J lost 6 bases, and 12 bases lay in between. The CDR3 consists of 14 residues. Germline lookup yields CDR1 WNHNN and CDR2 SYGVQD (reference sequence). Written as DNA, the CDR3 is TGCGCCAGCAGTGGACAGGTTCGGCCCGGGGAGCTGTTTTTT. Amino acid sequence: CASSGQVRPGELFF.

This clonotype was detected ten times or more. The chain joins TRBV7-9 to TRBJ1-1; 8 nucleotides match TRBD1. Germline V gene sequence: CDR1 SEHNR, CDR2 FQNEAQ (reference sequence). The CDR3 runs 13 residues. The junction had 6 bases not matched to a gene; V was cut back by 5 bases and J by 7 bases. CDR3 region: CASSSRGHGEAFF. DNA for the CDR3: TGTGCCAGCAGCAGCAGGGGGCACGGTGAAGCTTTCTTT.

The chain is built from TRBV19 and TRBJ2-2; D is possibly TRBD1 (6 bases). Trimming cost V 0 bases and J 3 bases, with 14 bases left between them. Germline-derived CDR1 and CDR2 are LNHDA and SQIVND (reference sequence). The CDR3 is made up of 17 amino acids. Written as DNA, the CDR3 is TGTGCCAGTAGTATAGATTGGGGGCTTATCCACACCGGGGAGCTGTTTTTT. Translating gives CASSIDWGLIHTGELFF. Using reference TRBV19 and TRBJ2-2 for the parts outside the CDR3, the full variable domain is DGGITQSPKYLFRKEGQNVTLSCEQNLNHDAMYWYRQDPGQGLRLIYYSQIVNDFQKGDIAEGYSVSREKKESFPLTVTSAQKNPTAFYLCASSIDWGLIHTGELFFGEGSRLTVL.

This clonotype was detected many times. V and J are TRBV5-1 and TRBJ2-1; 8 nucleotides align to TRBD1. Looked up from germline, CDR1 is SGHRS and CDR2 is YFSETQ. The CDR3 consists of 15 residues. V shed 5 bases and J 4 bases; nucleotides not matched to a gene: 8. DNA for the CDR3: TGCGCCAGCAGAATCCAGGGGGCGGGGTACAATGAGCAGTTCTTC. It specifies CASRIQGAGYNEQFF.

This clonotype was seen a few times. The chain has TRBV19 and TRBJ2-1; D gene ambiguous. The CDR3 extends over 16 amino acids. Trimming pared 8 bases from V and 4 bases from J, leaving 21 bases between. CDR1 and CDR2 from the germline V gene are LNHDA and SQIVND (reference sequence). For the CDR3, the DNA is TGTGCCAGTTCTCTTGATCCCGGGCGCGGTTACAATGAGCAGTTCTTC. This encodes CASSLDPGRGYNEQFF. Full variable domain (outside the CDR3, taken from reference TRBV19 and TRBJ2-1): DGGITQSPKYLFRKEGQNVTLSCEQNLNHDAMYWYRQDPGQGLRLIYYSQIVNDFQKGDIAEGYSVSREKKESFPLTVTSAQKNPTAFYLCASSLDPGRGYNEQFFGPGTRLTVL.

This clonotype was counted many times. The chain has TRBV2 and TRBJ2-1, with 7 nucleotides matching TRBD2. This CDR3 comprises 16 residues. Germline values: CDR1 SNHLY, CDR2 FYNNEI. Trimming removed 2 bases from V and 4 bases from J; junction bases left unmatched: 8. The CDR3: CASSEWASGNYNEQFF. The CDR3 coding sequence is TGTGCCAGCAGTGAATGGGCTAGCGGAAATTACAATGAGCAGTTCTTC.

The chain uses TRBV5-1 and TRBJ2-7, with TRBD2 as a possible D gene (5 bases). The CDR3 totals 14 residues. Looked up from germline, CDR1 is SGHRS and CDR2 is YFSETQ. Trimming left V 4 bases short and J 6 bases short, with 17 bases between. The CDR3 DNA reads TGCGCCAGCAGCCCGAGGGTCAGGACTCGCGAGCAGTACTTC. As protein: CASSPRVRTREQYF.

This clonotype was seen only a few times. The rearrangement uses TRBV12-3 or TRBV12-4 and TRBJ1-1, with D unresolved. V was shortened by 3 bases and J by 0 bases, with 14 bases between the two germline ends. This CDR3 comprises 16 residues. CDR3: CASSLKRLSLNTEAFF. DNA for the CDR3: TGTGCCAGCAGTTTGAAGCGACTGAGTTTGAACACTGAAGCTTTCTTT.

The table lists this clonotype with many counts. The V call is TRBV11-3, the J call TRBJ2-7; perhaps TRBD1 as D (5 bases). From germline, CDR1 is SGHNT and CDR2 YENEEA. V was shortened by 0 bases and J by 3 bases, with 12 bases between the two germline ends. CDR3 length: 15 amino acids. The CDR3, as DNA: TGTGCCAGCAGCTTAGATGGGGCACCGGGCTACGAGCAGTACTTC. Encoded protein: CASSLDGAPGYEQYF.

This clonotype was seen many times. The chain carries TRBV20-1 and TRBJ1-1; possibly TRBD1 for D (6 bases). Germline CDR1 is DFQATT and CDR2 is SNEGSKA (reference sequence). The V end lost 6 bases, the J end lost 7 bases, and 12 bases lay between the germline ends. The CDR3 consists of 11 residues. The CDR3 DNA reads TGCAGTGCCCACAGGGACGGTGAAGCTTTCTTT. Protein: CSAHRDGEAFF.

The genes are TRBV5-1 and TRBJ2-1; 11 nucleotides agree with TRBD1. J gave up 8 bases and V 0 bases, and 4 bases lay outside the gene matches. Germline assignment: CDR1 SGHRS and CDR2 YFSETQ. The CDR3 has 15 residues. CDR3 bases: TGCGCCAGCAGCTTGGGAGGACAGGGGGCCCATGAGCAGTTCTTC. Translated, it gives CASSLGGQGAHEQFF.